Included here is one T cell receptor (beta chain) sequence, with context. Looked up from germline, CDR1 is MNHEY and CDR2 is SMNVEV (reference sequence). The CDR3 is 16 amino acids. Unmatched junction bases numbered 8, after V lost 5 bases and J lost 4 bases. In the study's own analysis: Cell counts per sample came from amplifying reference gene primers. TCRdb's copy holds only in-frame clones and misses some; the assay was immunoSEQ multiplex PCR. The V and J calls and clone size were taken over from that table, and D and trimming were inferred from the DNA. The repertoire holds about 210,000 clones, about 91% seen once, with about 5% in the top ten. This specimen belongs to a study of blood T cell repertoires in COVID-19. Study-wide background: Samples of COVID-19 (acute and convalescent) were obtained from the United States, Italy and Spain. Nucleic acid was either cDNA or gDNA, and it came from T cells, B-cell-depleted T cells, or PBMCs.

The sequenced sample consisted of peripheral blood. This sequence originates from a woman aged 35 to 49 with acute or convalescent COVID-19. The rearrangement joins TRBV27 to TRBJ1-5; 10 bases agree with TRBD1. The CDR3 sequence is CASSPRQGALNQPQHF. The CDR3 coding sequence is TGTGCCAGCAGTCCAAGACAGGGGGCCCTTAATCAGCCCCAGCATTTT.